The rows below give T cell receptor beta chains drawn from one sample of a study of T cell repertoires in cytomegalovirus infection. MiXCR was run by TCRdb on the reads, yielding one entry per CDR3 protein. The sample carries over 200,000 distinct CDR3 sequences, roughly an eighth recorded once. Material: PBMCs. The origin of the receptors is a human donor in good health (CMV status not recorded). Some clones in this sample may be carry-over from other donors' samples. The CDR3 runs from the conserved cysteine through the conserved F or W. A D gene is named only where the DNA matches it firmly. Some rows mark clone size as missing; the rest say once, few, many or name a class of expanded clone.

TRBJ1-2	TRBV19	few	.	TGTGCCAGTAGTATGGACAAAAGAAGTTATGGCTACACCTTC	CASSMDKRSYGYTF
TRBJ2-3	TRBV5-1	.	TRBD1	TGCGCCAGCAGCACCGCAGGGGGCTGGGGAGATACGCAGTATTTT	CASSTAGGWGDTQYF
TRBJ2-7	TRBV5-6	few	TRBD2	TGTGCCAGCAGCCAACTGCCTTCTGGACTAGCGGGAGTGGGGGAGCAGTACTTC	CASSQLPSGLAGVGEQYF
TRBJ1-3	TRBV19	many	TRBD1	TGTGCCAGTAGCTTGTACCGGGACAGCGGAGCCTACTCTGGAAACACCATATATTTT	CASSLYRDSGAYSGNTIYF
TRBJ1-2	TRBV28	few	.	TGTGCCAGCGAAAGTATAGGGGCGTTGGGCTATGGCTACACCTTC	CASESIGALGYGYTF
TRBJ1-5	TRBV3-1	few	.	TGTGCCAGCAGCCAAGGGGTTAGCAATCAGCCCCAGCATTTT	CASSQGVSNQPQHF
TRBJ1-4	TRBV28	.	.	TGTGCCAGCAGTAGGGCAACTAATGAAAAACTGTTTTTT	CASSRATNEKLFF
TRBJ2-5	TRBV20-1	many	TRBD2	TGCAGTGCCCGGGTCGGACTAGCGGGAAAACAAGAGACCCAGTACTTC	CSARVGLAGKQETQYF
TRBJ2-6	TRBV7-2	many	.	TGTGCCAGCAGCAGGGATTTCTCTGGGGCCAACGTCCTGACTTTC	CASSRDFSGANVLTF
TRBJ2-2	TRBV5-1	.	TRBD2	TGCGCCAGCAGCTTGGATCTAGCGGGGGGCACCGGGGAGCTGTTTTTT	CASSLDLAGGTGELFF
TRBJ2-7	TRBV10-3	.	.	TGTGCCATCAGCCAGGCCCAAGGCGAGCAGTACTTC	CAISQAQGEQYF
TRBJ1-2	TRBV12-3/TRBV12-4	.	.	TGTGCCAGCAGTCCCCTACAGGGCTATGGCTACACCTTC	CASSPLQGYGYTF
TRBJ2-1	TRBV7-2	many	TRBD2	TGTGCCAGCAGCTTAGCGCCACTAGCGGGACTTAGTAACAATGAGCAGTTCTTC	CASSLAPLAGLSNNEQFF
TRBJ1-1	TRBV18	.	.	TGTGCCAGCTCAGCCGACACGAACACTGAAGCTTTCTTT	CASSADTNTEAFF
TRBJ2-3	TRBV5-1	many	.	TGCGCCAGCAGCTTGAGAGGACAGCCCACAGATACGCAGTATTTT	CASSLRGQPTDTQYF
TRBJ2-7	TRBV6-2/TRBV6-3	.	.	TGTGCCAGCAGTTACCCCGGGACTGTGACCTACGAGCAGTACTTC	CASSYPGTVTYEQYF
TRBJ2-3	TRBV7-2	many	.	TGTGCCAGCAGCTTTAGACCACCTCTAGGGACGCAGTATTTT	CASSFRPPLGTQYF
TRBJ1-1	TRBV3-1	.	.	TGTGCCAGCACCCGGGCCCTTAGGGACACTGAAGCTTTCTTT	CASTRALRDTEAFF
TRBJ1-1	TRBV7-9	many	.	TGTGCCAGCAGCTTAGAAGAGAACACTGAAGCTTTCTTT	CASSLEENTEAFF
TRBJ2-1	TRBV11-2	.	TRBD1	TGTGCCAGCAGCGACAGGGCCTCCTACAATGAGCAGTTCTTC	CASSDRASYNEQFF
TRBJ2-5	TRBV11-2	many	.	TGTGCCAGCAGCTTAGCTCTTTGGGAGACCCAGTACTTC	CASSLALWETQYF
TRBJ2-5	TRBV20-1	.	TRBD2	TGCAGTTGGGCTAGCGGTGCAGCTCAAGAGACCCAGTACTTC	CSWASGAAQETQYF
TRBJ2-7	TRBV7-9	many	.	TGTGCCAGCAGCCCACTCCCAACGACAGAAAGCTACGAGCAGTACTTC	CASSPLPTTESYEQYF
TRBJ1-5	TRBV7-8	many	.	TGTGCCAGCAGCATGGGACACCCTAGGGATCAGCCCCAGCATTTT	CASSMGHPRDQPQHF
TRBJ2-7	TRBV27	.	.	TGTGCCAGCAGTACGGGGAGTGACGCTAACTACGAGCAGTACTTC	CASSTGSDANYEQYF
TRBJ1-1	TRBV7-2	many	.	TGTGCCAGCAGCTTAGGAGGACTGGGCGGGGATGAAGCTTTCTTT	CASSLGGLGGDEAFF
TRBJ2-3	TRBV29-1	.	.	TGCAGCGTTGAAGGTACCGGGACGGCAGATACGCAGTATTTT	CSVEGTGTADTQYF